The 27 T cell receptor beta chains given below trace back to one sample, sequenced in a study of OX40 agonist ivuxolimab in advanced cancers. Repertoires were generated with immunoSEQ multiplex PCR, while TCRdb's copy carries only in-frame clones and drops some. The sample yields 60,000 or so clones, 84% seen once. The sequencing here drew on CD4+ or CD8+ T cells sorted from blood, taken in a trial of the OX40 agonist ivuxolimab. These receptors came from an adult with an advanced solid tumor such as melanoma, head and neck, liver or kidney cancer.

The chain has TRBV19 and TRBJ1-6; a weak D match, TRBD1 (6 bases). Germline CDR1 LNHDA, CDR2 SQIVND (reference sequence). The CDR3 runs 15 residues. The germline V and J ends were trimmed by 3 bases and 7 bases, with 13 bases remaining between them. The CDR3 coding sequence is TGTGCCAGTAGTATGGGTGGACAGTGGAATTCACCCCTCCACTTT. This sequence encodes CASSMGGQWNSPLHF. Complete variable domain (other parts from reference TRBV19 and TRBJ1-6): DGGITQSPKYLFRKEGQNVTLSCEQNLNHDAMYWYRQDPGQGLRLIYYSQIVNDFQKGDIAEGYSVSREKKESFPLTVTSAQKNPTAFYLCASSMGGQWNSPLHFGNGTRLTVT.

V gene TRBV5-6 combines with J gene TRBJ2-7; 7 bases map to TRBD1. This CDR3 comprises 13 residues. V dropped 4 bases and J dropped 3; count of bases not matched to a gene: 4. Germline V CDR1 and CDR2: SGHDT, YYEEEE. This CDR3 is CASSVWDSYEQYF. The CDR3 region has the DNA TGTGCCAGCAGCGTTTGGGACAGCTACGAGCAGTACTTC.

This clone has just one count. V and J are TRBV6-4 and TRBJ2-2; 9 bases are a match to TRBD1. Per the germline V gene, CDR1 is MRHNA and CDR2 is SNTAGT. V lost 2 bases and J lost 4; bases outside the gene matches: 5. This CDR3 contains 16 residues. The CDR3 nucleotides are TGTGCCAGCAGTGACCGCTGGACAGGGGTCACCGGGGAGCTGTTTTTT. Its protein is CASSDRWTGVTGELFF.

V is TRBV9 and J is TRBJ2-2; TRBD1 might be the D (6 bases). Trimming cost V 2 bases and J 13 bases, with 18 bases left between them. The germline CDR1 and CDR2 sequences are SGDLS and YYNGEE. This CDR3 contains 14 residues. CDR3 sequence (DNA): TGTGCCAGCAGCGTCGTGCGACAGGTGTGGGGGCTGTTTTTT. It translates to CASSVVRQVWGLFF.

V usage is TRBV5-5 and J usage is TRBJ2-1, with D tentatively TRBD2 (5 bases). The CDR3 consists of 12 residues. Deletions cut 0 bases from V and 13 bases from J, with 11 bases between. The germline V gene has CDR1 SGHKS and CDR2 YYEKEE (reference sequence). CDR3 residues: CASSLEAGNQFF. Written as DNA, the CDR3 is TGTGCCAGCAGCTTGGAGGCCGGGAACCAGTTCTTC. The full variable domain, completed using reference TRBV5-5 and TRBJ2-1, is DAGVTQSPTHLIKTRGQQVTLRCSPISGHKSVSWYQQVLGQGPQFIFQYYEKEERGRGNFPDRFSARQFPNYSSELNVNALLLGDSALYLCASSLEAGNQFFGPGTRLTVL.

This sequence joins TRBV19 and TRBJ2-1; D possibly corresponds to TRBD2 (6 bases). The CDR3 contains 12 residues. Trimming removed 11 bases from V and 8 bases from J, with 16 bases in between. Germline-derived CDR1 and CDR2 are LNHDA and SQIVND (reference sequence). The CDR3 DNA sequence: TGTGCCCATCGGGAGAGGGTCTATGAGCAGTTCTTC. It codes for CAHRERVYEQFF. The complete variable domain, with remaining parts taken from reference TRBV19 and TRBJ2-1, reads DGGITQSPKYLFRKEGQNVTLSCEQNLNHDAMYWYRQDPGQGLRLIYYSQIVNDFQKGDIAEGYSVSREKKESFPLTVTSAQKNPTAFYLCAHRERVYEQFFGPGTRLTVL.

The rearrangement links TRBV9 to TRBJ2-2; TRBD1 is a possible D gene (5 bases). The length of the CDR3 is 15 residues. With 2 bases removed from V and 5 bases from J, the gap between germline ends came to 13 bases. Germline V gene data show CDR1 as SGDLS and CDR2 as YYNGEE. CDR3 DNA: TGTGCCAGCAGCGTTTCTCGACAGTCGACCGGGGAGCTGTTTTTT. It encodes CASSVSRQSTGELFF.

The chain couples TRBV5-1 to TRBJ2-2; 9 nucleotides agree with TRBD2. The CDR3 is 15 residues long. Germline CDR1 reads SGHRS; CDR2 reads YFSETQ. The V segment lost 4 bases and the J segment 3 bases; nucleotides outside the gene matches: 4. The CDR3 spells CASSPWTSDTGELFF. The CDR3 DNA reads as TGCGCCAGCAGCCCCTGGACTAGCGACACCGGGGAGCTGTTTTTT.

V usage is TRBV7-6 and J usage is TRBJ2-5; the match to TRBD1 covers 7 bases. The V segment lost 3 bases and the J segment 2 bases; nucleotides outside the gene matches: 3. This CDR3 has 14 residues. Germline CDR1 is SGHVS and CDR2 is FNYEAQ. CDR3 bases: TGTGCCAGCAGCTTTAGGGGACAGCAAGAGACCCAGTACTTC. This encodes CASSFRGQQETQYF.

The chain is built from TRBV5-8 and TRBJ1-1, with D unclear. Trimming took 4 bases from V and 0 from J, leaving 10 bases between them. CDR1 SGHTS and CDR2 YDEGEE come from the germline V gene. This CDR3 has 14 amino acids. The CDR3 reads CASSTSTLNTEAFF. The CDR3 DNA follows: TGTGCCAGCAGCACATCGACATTGAACACTGAAGCTTTCTTT.

V usage is TRBV7-9 and J usage is TRBJ2-1; tentatively, D is TRBD2 (6 bases). V was trimmed by 5 bases and J by 6 bases, leaving 14 bases between them. The CDR3 covers 14 residues. The germline V gene has CDR1 SEHNR and CDR2 FQNEAQ (reference sequence). The CDR3 loop is CASSLPAAGNEQFF. For the CDR3, the DNA is TGTGCCAGCAGCCTCCCGGCAGCGGGCAATGAGCAGTTCTTC.

The chain recombines TRBV5-5 with TRBJ2-7; 7 bases align to TRBD1. The CDR3 sequence is 14 residues long. Per germline, CDR1 SGHKS and CDR2 YYEKEE (reference sequence). The V segment lost 4 bases and the J segment 1 base; nucleotides outside the gene matches: 5. CDR3 DNA: TGTGCCAGCAGCGCAAACAGGGGTTCCTACGAGCAGTACTTC. Translation: CASSANRGSYEQYF.

The table lists this clone with a few counts. The CDR3: CASSGVEQPQHF. DNA of the CDR3: TGTGCCAGCAGTGGGGTAGAGCAGCCCCAGCATTTT. The genes are TRBV6-6 and TRBJ1-5; D is ambiguous. The germline CDR1 and CDR2 sequences are MNHNY and SVGAGI (reference sequence). V lost 5 bases and J lost 7, with 9 bases in between. The CDR3 length is 12 residues.

The chain couples TRBV5-8 to TRBJ2-5; 12 nucleotides line up with TRBD2. CDR1 SGHTS and CDR2 YDEGEE come from the germline V gene. V shed 0 bases and J 5 bases; nucleotides not matched to a gene: 8. The CDR3 loop spans 17 amino acids. The CDR3 sequence is CASSLVRLAGVWETQYF. For the CDR3, the DNA is TGTGCCAGCAGCTTGGTTCGACTAGCGGGAGTTTGGGAGACCCAGTACTTC.

The V gene is TRBV5-1, the J gene TRBJ2-5; TRBD2 is a possible D gene (6 bases). This CDR3 has 11 residues. Deletions cut 0 bases from V and 11 bases from J, with 8 bases between. Germline-derived CDR1 and CDR2 are SGHRS and YFSETQ. The DNA of the CDR3 is TGCGCCAGCAGCTTGGGGGGGAGGCAGTACTTC. This translates into CASSLGGRQYF.

The chain is built from TRBV6-1 and TRBJ1-5; D is unclear. Germline V CDR1 and CDR2: MNHNS, SASEGT. V lost 0 bases and J 2 bases, leaving 14 bases between the germline ends. The CDR3 is 17 residues long. The CDR3 loop is CASSEAKDGRRNQPQHF. The CDR3 nucleotides read TGTGCCAGCAGTGAAGCAAAGGACGGTCGGCGCAATCAGCCCCAGCATTTT.

V is TRBV28 and J is TRBJ2-2, with D possibly called TRBD1 or TRBD2 (7 bases each). Trimming took off 1 base at V and 4 bases at J, with 16 bases between the two ends. The CDR3 has 17 amino acids. Germline CDR1 is MDHEN and CDR2 is SYDVKM. Written as DNA, the CDR3 is TGTGCCAGCAGTTTATTGAGGGGAGGGGGCCGCACCGGGGAGCTGTTTTTT. Its translation: CASSLLRGGGRTGELFF.

This sequence joins TRBV28 and TRBJ2-7; possible D gene TRBD1, 5 bases. This CDR3 region has 13 residues. Trimming left V 3 bases short and J 6 bases short, with 12 bases between. Germline CDR1 and CDR2: MDHEN and SYDVKM. The CDR3 loop reads CASSLQGLPEQYF. As DNA, the CDR3 is TGTGCCAGCAGTTTGCAGGGTCTCCCCGAGCAGTACTTC.

The chain combines TRBV4-1 with TRBJ2-4, with D perhaps matching TRBD2 (5 bases). V lost 5 bases to trimming and J lost 3 bases, with 11 bases between them. Germline lookup yields CDR1 MGHRA and CDR2 YSYEKL. The CDR3 is made up of 14 amino acids. This chain's CDR3 is CASSSREGKNIQYF. The CDR3 DNA reads as TGCGCCAGCAGCTCCCGGGAAGGCAAAAACATTCAGTACTTC.

The CDR3: CASSSQREYLRNEQFF. As DNA, the CDR3 is TGTGCCAGCAGCTCACAGAGGGAATACCTTAGGAATGAGCAGTTCTTC. The genes are TRBV11-2 and TRBJ2-1, with a weak D call TRBD2 (5 bases). CDR3 length: 16 amino acids. Germline V gives CDR1 SGHAT, CDR2 FQNNGV. Trimming removed 4 bases from V and 7 bases from J, with 20 bases in between.

The gene calls are TRBV5-5 and TRBJ1-1; D is unresolved. The CDR3 totals 12 residues. Deletions cut 3 bases from V and 3 bases from J, with 6 bases between. Germline assignment: CDR1 SGHKS and CDR2 YYEKEE (reference sequence). The CDR3 spells CASSYRDTEAFF. As DNA, the CDR3 is TGTGCCAGCAGCTATAGAGACACTGAAGCTTTCTTT. Variable domain in full (rest from reference TRBV5-5 and TRBJ1-1): DAGVTQSPTHLIKTRGQQVTLRCSPISGHKSVSWYQQVLGQGPQFIFQYYEKEERGRGNFPDRFSARQFPNYSSELNVNALLLGDSALYLCASSYRDTEAFFGQGTRLTVV.

The chain links TRBV6-1 to TRBJ2-7, with D possibly called TRBD1 or TRBD2 (6 bases each). V was trimmed by 2 bases and J by 2 bases, leaving 16 bases between them. CDR1 is MNHNS, CDR2 SASEGT, per germline. The CDR3 is 16 amino acids. CDR3 DNA: TGTGCCAGCAGTGAAAGGAAAACAGGGAGGACCTACGAGCAGTACTTC. Its protein product is CASSERKTGRTYEQYF.

In regard to this clone: The DNA is omitted, as the CDR3 cannot be located on it reliably, and the CDR3 follows TCRdb's listing. V and J are TRBV21-1 and TRBJ2-7; TRBD2, the table's D call, lacks a check against the DNA. TRBV21-1 is a pseudogene segment. The CDR3 contains 16 residues when both ends are counted. The CDR3: CASSKSVAGGSYEQYF.

The chain joins TRBV6-5 to TRBJ2-5; TRBD2 aligns across 7 bases. The CDR3 covers 16 residues. V shed 2 bases, J shed 4 bases, and the junction held 10 bases outside the gene matches. Germline CDR1 MNHEY, CDR2 SVGAGI. The CDR3 bases are TGTGCCAGCAGTTACGTGGCGGGGGTTGAAGGAGAGACCCAGTACTTC. This codes for CASSYVAGVEGETQYF.

The chain uses TRBV11-2 and TRBJ2-1; the match to TRBD1 covers 8 bases. Germline-derived CDR1 and CDR2 are SGHAT and FQNNGV. V shed 5 bases and J 8 bases; nucleotides not matched to a gene: 2. This CDR3 has 12 residues. The CDR3 sequence is CASSATGDEQFF. Here the CDR3 DNA reads TGTGCCAGCAGCGCGACAGGGGATGAGCAGTTCTTC.

The rearrangement uses TRBV28 and TRBJ2-1; the match to TRBD2 covers 7 bases. This CDR3 is built from 15 residues. CDR1 MDHEN and CDR2 SYDVKM come from the germline V gene. V shed 9 bases and J 5 bases; nucleotides not matched to a gene: 13. CDR3: CASLLGGRLHNEQFF. CDR3 coding DNA: TGTGCCAGTCTCTTGGGCGGGAGATTGCACAATGAGCAGTTCTTC.

V is TRBV7-2 and J is TRBJ1-5; D is ambiguous. The CDR3 consists of 13 residues. Germline CDR1 reads SGHTA; CDR2 reads FQGNSA. With 8 bases removed from V and 2 bases from J, the gap between germline ends came to 10 bases. CDR3 in amino acids: CASAAEGNQPQHF. CDR3 bases: TGTGCCAGCGCCGCCGAGGGCAATCAGCCCCAGCATTTT.